The 26 T cell receptor beta chains reported below all come from one sample, sequenced in a study of cytomegalovirus exposure and HLA in healthy donors. Researchers ran the PCR with 60 Vbeta and 13 Jbeta primers. Some clones are missing from TCRdb's copy, which holds only in-frame ones; the method was immunoSEQ multiplex PCR. The data hold 200,000 or so clones, with roughly 87% observed a single time. Sequencing was carried out using PBMCs. The receptors shown here come from a girl less than two years old in good health and CMV-seronegative.

This clone was observed once. The chain uses TRBV29-1 and TRBJ2-7, with unresolved D. CDR1 and CDR2 from the germline V gene are SQVTM and ANQGSEA. The CDR3 length is 13 residues. V lost 4 bases and J lost 3, with 13 bases in between. CDR3 DNA sequence: TGCAGCGTTGTACTACGCCCTAACTACGAGCAGTACTTC. Translating it yields CSVVLRPNYEQYF.

This chain connects TRBV11-2 to TRBJ2-1; D remains unclear. CDR3 length equals 17 residues. The germline V and J ends were trimmed by 1 base and 0 bases, with 13 bases remaining between them. Germline values: CDR1 SGHAT, CDR2 FQNNGV. The CDR3 region is CASSLGIGGSSYNEQFF. The CDR3, as DNA: TGTGCCAGCAGCTTAGGTATCGGCGGTAGCTCCTACAATGAGCAGTTCTTC.

The chain links TRBV2 to TRBJ2-3, with 9 bases lining up with TRBD1. Germline CDR1 and CDR2: SNHLY and FYNNEI. The CDR3 consists of 15 residues. The J segment lost 0 bases and the V segment lost 7 bases, leaving 5 bases of the junction unmatched. The DNA of the CDR3 is TGTGCCAGCAACCGACAGGGGGGAAGCACAGATACGCAGTATTTT. This encodes CASNRQGGSTDTQYF. The complete variable domain, with remaining parts taken from reference TRBV2 and TRBJ2-3, reads EPEVTQTPSHQVTQMGQEVILRCVPISNHLYFYWYRQILGQKVEFLVSFYNNEISEKSEIFDDQFSVERPDGSNFTLKIRSTKLEDSAMYFCASNRQGGSTDTQYFGPGTRLTVL.

CDR3 amino acids: CASSLAATGGSYEQYF. In DNA form, the CDR3 reads TGTGCCAGCAGCTTGGCCGCAACAGGGGGATCCTACGAGCAGTACTTC. This chain joins TRBV7-8 and TRBJ2-5; 8 bases match TRBD1. The end of the DNA aligns better with TRBJ2-7, so the J call may be wrong. The germline V gene has CDR1 SGHVS and CDR2 FQNEAQ. The CDR3 is 16 amino acids.

V usage is TRBV27 and J usage is TRBJ2-7; 9 bases fit TRBD1. This CDR3 has 18 residues. V lost 4 bases, J lost 5 bases, and 18 bases stayed unmatched. Germline V gives CDR1 MNHEY, CDR2 SMNVEV (reference sequence). The chain's CDR3 is CASSYVMASGQGINEQYF. CDR3 sequence (DNA): TGTGCCAGCAGTTATGTTATGGCTTCGGGACAGGGAATCAACGAGCAGTACTTC.

V is TRBV5-4 and J is TRBJ2-3, with D maybe TRBD2 (5 bases). The CDR3 covers 15 residues. Germline V CDR1 and CDR2: SGHNT, YYREEE (reference sequence). Trimming shortened V by 5 bases and J by 2 bases, and 15 bases separated the two germline ends. DNA of the CDR3: TGTGCCAGCAGTATTACTAGTTCTCCCACAGATACGCAGTATTTT. This translates into CASSITSSPTDTQYF.

The chain uses TRBV5-5 and TRBJ2-7; 7 bases match TRBD1. The CDR3 runs 15 residues. Germline loops: CDR1 SGHKS, CDR2 YYEKEE (reference sequence). V trimming: 6 bases; J trimming: 2 bases; junction bases outside the gene matches: 11. CDR3 coding DNA: TGTGCCAGCACTAACGAGGGGGCCCTTACCTACGAGCAGTACTTC. This codes for CASTNEGALTYEQYF. The complete variable domain, with remaining parts taken from reference TRBV5-5 and TRBJ2-7, reads DAGVTQSPTHLIKTRGQQVTLRCSPISGHKSVSWYQQVLGQGPQFIFQYYEKEERGRGNFPDRFSARQFPNYSSELNVNALLLGDSALYLCASTNEGALTYEQYFGPGTRLTVT.

The chain carries TRBV5-1 and TRBJ2-5, with D maybe TRBD2 (5 bases). The J call may be wrong; the DNA end is better matched by TRBJ2-7. Per the germline V gene, CDR1 is SGHRS and CDR2 is YFSETQ. This CDR3 is built from 14 residues. The CDR3 nucleotides read TGCGCCAGCAGCTTCACAGCGGAACCCTACGAGCAGTACTTC. Translating gives CASSFTAEPYEQYF.

The table lists this clone with a few counts. This chain joins TRBV2 and TRBJ1-1; 7 positions agree with TRBD1. Trimming cost V 1 base and J 0 bases; bases outside gene matches: 8. Germline V lookup: CDR1 SNHLY, CDR2 FYNNEI. CDR3 length: 17 residues. CDR3 in amino acids: CASSEGTGGYMNTEAFF. For the CDR3, the DNA is TGTGCCAGCAGTGAAGGGACAGGAGGCTACATGAACACTGAAGCTTTCTTT.

The rearrangement joins TRBV4-2 to TRBJ2-3, with 7 bases lining up with TRBD2. The J segment lost 1 base and the V segment lost 4 bases, leaving 8 bases of the junction unmatched. The CDR3 runs to 16 residues. The germline gives CDR1 LGHNA, CDR2 YNFKEQ. CDR3 loop: CASSPTSFMGTDTQYF. The CDR3 DNA follows: TGTGCCAGCAGCCCGACTAGCTTTATGGGCACAGATACGCAGTATTTT.

The chain links TRBV6-6 to TRBJ2-1, with D perhaps matching TRBD2 (7 bases). Germline CDR1 reads MNHNY; CDR2 reads SVGAGI (reference sequence). The V end was cut by 5 bases, the J end by 7 bases, with 15 bases between. The CDR3 has 14 residues. For the CDR3, the DNA is TGTGCCAGCAGTCGGGTAGGGGGAGGGAATGAGCAGTTCTTC. It translates to CASSRVGGGNEQFF.

The chain links TRBV6-1 to TRBJ1-1, with a tentative D call TRBD1 (5 bases). V was cut by 2 bases and J by 2 bases, with 12 bases left in between. CDR1 is MNHNS, CDR2 SASEGT, per germline. There are 15 residues in the CDR3. CDR3 protein: CASSEMGGSNTEAFF. CDR3 DNA sequence: TGTGCCAGCAGTGAAATGGGGGGGAGTAACACTGAAGCTTTCTTT.

The chain carries TRBV30 and TRBJ1-6; TRBD1 matches at 9 bases. J lost 9 bases, V lost 4 bases, and 22 bases had no gene match. Germline assignment: CDR1 GTSNPN and CDR2 SVGIG (reference sequence). The CDR3 sequence is 19 residues long. This CDR3 reads CAWTRGFLRDRANSSPLHF. The CDR3 nucleotides read TGTGCCTGGACGAGGGGCTTTTTGAGGGACAGGGCTAATAGTTCACCCCTCCACTTT.

The V and J genes are TRBV10-3 and TRBJ2-1; unclear D gene. Germline V CDR1 and CDR2: ENHRY, SYGVKD. This CDR3 is 12 amino acids long. Trimming cost V 4 bases and J 8 bases, with 9 bases left between them. The DNA for the CDR3 is TGTGCCATCAGTGCGCGGTACGATGAGCAGTTCTTC. Its protein is CAISARYDEQFF.

This clone has just one count. The gene calls are TRBV19 and TRBJ2-1; possibly TRBD1 for D (6 bases). The CDR3 sequence is 15 residues long. With 6 bases removed from V and 4 bases from J, the gap between germline ends came to 16 bases. Germline CDR1 is LNHDA and CDR2 is SQIVND (reference sequence). CDR3 sequence (DNA): TGTGCCAGTAGACCTAGGACAGATCGTTACAATGAGCAGTTCTTC. Its protein is CASRPRTDRYNEQFF.

The V and J genes are TRBV4-1 and TRBJ2-7; 7 bases are shared with TRBD2. V shed 1 base and J 2 bases; nucleotides not matched to a gene: 2. Germline CDR1 reads MGHRA; CDR2 reads YSYEKL. The CDR3 spans 14 residues. CDR3 protein: CASSQVSGAYEQYF. The CDR3 DNA reads as TGCGCCAGCAGCCAAGTGAGCGGGGCCTACGAGCAGTACTTC.

The rearrangement joins TRBV2 to TRBJ2-7; the D is unclear. V gave up 5 bases and J gave up 3 bases, with 2 bases separating them. Germline lookup yields CDR1 SNHLY and CDR2 FYNNEI. CDR3 length equals 10 residues. The CDR3 DNA reads as TGTGCCAGCAGTTACTACGAGCAGTACTTC. Its translation is CASSYYEQYF.

The chain has TRBV7-8 and TRBJ2-3, with a possible D match to TRBD1 (6 bases). The germline V gene has CDR1 SGHVS and CDR2 FQNEAQ. The V end was cut by 4 bases, the J end by 3 bases, with 17 bases between. The CDR3 has 16 amino acids. CDR3 DNA sequence: TGTGCCAGCAGCTCCCCGCCAGGGGTAGGAACAGATACGCAGTATTTT. This gives the protein CASSSPPGVGTDTQYF.

V is TRBV29-1 and J is TRBJ2-7; 8 bases align to TRBD1. This CDR3 comprises 14 residues. The V segment lost 4 bases and the J segment 6 bases; nucleotides outside the gene matches: 11. Germline assignment: CDR1 SQVTM and CDR2 ANQGSEA. CDR3 residues: CSVGALDRGGEQYF. The CDR3 bases are TGCAGCGTTGGGGCCCTCGACAGGGGTGGCGAGCAGTACTTC.

This sequence joins TRBV23-1 and TRBJ1-4; 11 bases agree with TRBD1. TRBV23-1 has ORF status, its function being uncertain. Germline trimming cut 0 bases from V and 8 bases from J; bases unmatched to any gene: 2. There are 15 residues in the CDR3. CDR3 protein: CASSQSWDRGEKLFF. The CDR3 DNA reads as TGCGCCAGCAGTCAATCTTGGGACAGGGGGGAAAAACTGTTTTTT.

The chain joins TRBV30 to TRBJ1-5, with 7 bases matching TRBD1. Per germline, CDR1 GTSNPN and CDR2 SVGIG (reference sequence). Unmatched junction bases numbered 12, after V lost 4 bases and J lost 6 bases. CDR3 size: 15 residues. CDR3 in amino acids: CAWKKGASGSQPQHF. CDR3 in DNA: TGTGCCTGGAAAAAGGGGGCATCAGGGAGTCAGCCCCAGCATTTT.

J is TRBJ1-2 and V is TRBV5-1; tentatively, D is TRBD1 (6 bases). V was trimmed by 4 bases and J by 5 bases, leaving 21 bases between them. CDR1 and CDR2 from the germline V gene are SGHRS and YFSETQ. CDR3 size: 16 residues. The CDR3 region is CASSAPDRTPRYGYTF. The CDR3, as DNA: TGCGCCAGCAGCGCGCCCGACAGGACCCCTCGATATGGCTACACCTTC.

The chain combines TRBV7-9 with TRBJ1-6; 8 bases match TRBD1. The CDR3 spans 16 residues. The germline CDR1 and CDR2 sequences are SEHNR and FQNEAQ (reference sequence). J was trimmed by 7 bases and V by 2 bases; bases with no gene match: 7. The DNA for the CDR3 is TGTGCCAGCAGCTTATCCCCAGGGGGCTGGAATTCACCCCTCCACTTT. Protein sequence: CASSLSPGGWNSPLHF. The whole variable domain, remainder taken from reference TRBV7-9 and TRBJ1-6, is DTGVSQNPRHKITKRGQNVTFRCDPISEHNRLYWYRQTLGQGPEFLTYFQNEAQLEKSRLLSDRFSAERPKGSFSTLEIQRTEQGDSAMYLCASSLSPGGWNSPLHFGNGTRLTVT.

A few counts support this clone. The chain is built from TRBV4-1 and TRBJ2-7, with D hard to call. The CDR3 spans 16 residues. CDR1 is MGHRA, CDR2 YSYEKL, per germline. Trimming took off 1 base at V and 0 bases at J, with 13 bases between the two ends. CDR3 coding DNA: TGCGCCAGCAGCCAAGGGCTCCCGGGTAGCTCCTACGAGCAGTACTTC. Amino acids: CASSQGLPGSSYEQYF.

This chain links TRBV15 with TRBJ1-1, with D maybe TRBD1 (5 bases). The CDR3 is 14 amino acids. The germline V gene encodes CDR1 LNHNV and CDR2 YYDKDF (reference sequence). V shed 3 bases and J shed 4 bases, with 12 bases lying between them. CDR3 sequence reads: CATSSGQGSTEAFF. DNA for the CDR3: TGTGCCACCAGCAGTGGGCAGGGATCCACTGAAGCTTTCTTT.

The chain is built from TRBV4-1 and TRBJ2-7; 9 nucleotides line up with TRBD1. The junction had 8 bases not matched to a gene; V was cut back by 6 bases and J by 2 bases. CDR1 and CDR2 from the germline V gene are MGHRA and YSYEKL. CDR3 length: 15 residues. CDR3 amino acids: CASSPTTGGPYEQYF. For the CDR3, the DNA is TGCGCCAGCAGTCCTACGACAGGGGGTCCCTACGAGCAGTACTTC.